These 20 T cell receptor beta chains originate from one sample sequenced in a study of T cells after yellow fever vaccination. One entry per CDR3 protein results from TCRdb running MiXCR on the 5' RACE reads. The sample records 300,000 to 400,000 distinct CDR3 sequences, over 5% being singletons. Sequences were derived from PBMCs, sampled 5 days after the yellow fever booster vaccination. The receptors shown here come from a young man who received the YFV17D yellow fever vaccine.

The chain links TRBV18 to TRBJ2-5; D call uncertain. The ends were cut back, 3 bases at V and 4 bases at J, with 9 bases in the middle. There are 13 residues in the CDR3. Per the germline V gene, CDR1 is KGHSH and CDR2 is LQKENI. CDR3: CASSPYGLETQYF. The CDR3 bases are TGTGCCAGCTCACCCTACGGTTTAGAGACCCAGTACTTC. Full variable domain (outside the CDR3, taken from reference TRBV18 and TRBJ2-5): NAGVMQNPRHLVRRRGQEARLRCSPMKGHSHVYWYRQLPEEGLKFMVYLQKENIIDESGMPKERFSAEFPKEGPSILRIQQVVRGDSAAYFCASSPYGLETQYFGPGTRLLVL.

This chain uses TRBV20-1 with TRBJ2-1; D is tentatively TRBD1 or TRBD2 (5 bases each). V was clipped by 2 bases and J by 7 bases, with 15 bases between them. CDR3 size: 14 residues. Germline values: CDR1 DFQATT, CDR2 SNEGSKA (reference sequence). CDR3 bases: TGCAGTGCTAGACAGGGACGGGGAGAGAATGAGCAGTTCTTC. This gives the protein CSARQGRGENEQFF.

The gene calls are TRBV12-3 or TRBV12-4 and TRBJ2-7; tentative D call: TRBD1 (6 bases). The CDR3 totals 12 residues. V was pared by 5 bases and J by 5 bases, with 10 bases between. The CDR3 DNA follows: TGTGCCAGCAGTCCCCAGGGGAACGAGCAGTACTTC. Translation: CASSPQGNEQYF.

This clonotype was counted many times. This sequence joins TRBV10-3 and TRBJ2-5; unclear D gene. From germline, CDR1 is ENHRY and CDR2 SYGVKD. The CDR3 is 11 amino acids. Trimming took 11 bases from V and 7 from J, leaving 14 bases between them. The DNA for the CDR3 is TGTGCCGCCGGGCGTGCTGGGACCCAGTACTTC. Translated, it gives CAAGRAGTQYF.

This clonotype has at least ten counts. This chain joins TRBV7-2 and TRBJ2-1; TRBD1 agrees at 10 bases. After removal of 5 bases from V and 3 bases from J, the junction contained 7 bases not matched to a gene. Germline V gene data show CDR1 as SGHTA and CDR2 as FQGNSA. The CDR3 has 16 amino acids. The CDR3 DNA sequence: TGTGCCAGCAGCAATTCCGGGACAGGGGTCTACAATGAGCAGTTCTTC. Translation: CASSNSGTGVYNEQFF.

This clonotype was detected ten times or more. CDR3 in DNA: TGTGCCAGCAGCCGAGGGAACTTGAACACTGAAGCTTTCTTT. Protein product: CASSRGNLNTEAFF. The chain is built from TRBV11-2 and TRBJ1-1; unclear D gene. V was shortened by 5 bases and J by 0 bases, with 10 bases between the two germline ends. Germline V gene lookup returns CDR1 SGHAT and CDR2 FQNNGV. The CDR3 has 14 amino acids.

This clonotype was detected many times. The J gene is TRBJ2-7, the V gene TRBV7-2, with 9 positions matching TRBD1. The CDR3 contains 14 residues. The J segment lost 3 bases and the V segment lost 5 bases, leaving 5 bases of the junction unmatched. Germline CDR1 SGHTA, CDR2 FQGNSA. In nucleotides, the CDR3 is TGTGCCAGCAGCCACCGACAGGGGGACTACGAGCAGTACTTC. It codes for CASSHRQGDYEQYF. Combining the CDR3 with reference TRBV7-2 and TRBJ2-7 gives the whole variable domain GAGVSQSPSNKVTEKGKDVELRCDPISGHTALYWYRQSLGQGLEFLIYFQGNSAPDKSGLPSDRFSAERTGGSVSTLTIQRTQQEDSAVYLCASSHRQGDYEQYFGPGTRLTVT.

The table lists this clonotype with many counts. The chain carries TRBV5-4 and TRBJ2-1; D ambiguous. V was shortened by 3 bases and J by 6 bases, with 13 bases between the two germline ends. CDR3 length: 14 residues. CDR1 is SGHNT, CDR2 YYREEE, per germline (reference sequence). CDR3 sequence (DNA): TGTGCCAGCAGCTGGGCGATACCGGGCAATGAGCAGTTCTTC. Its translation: CASSWAIPGNEQFF.

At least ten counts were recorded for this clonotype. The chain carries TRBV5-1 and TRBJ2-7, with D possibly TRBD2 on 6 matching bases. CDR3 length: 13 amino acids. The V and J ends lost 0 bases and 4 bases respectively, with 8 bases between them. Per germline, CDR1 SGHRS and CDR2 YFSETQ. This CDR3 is CASSLEAGYEQYF. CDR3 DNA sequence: TGCGCCAGCAGCTTGGAGGCGGGATACGAGCAGTACTTC.

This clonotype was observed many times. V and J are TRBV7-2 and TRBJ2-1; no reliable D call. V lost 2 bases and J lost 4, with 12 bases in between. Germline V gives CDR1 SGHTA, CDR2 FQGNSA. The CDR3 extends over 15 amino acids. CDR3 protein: CASSLIAGSYNEQFF. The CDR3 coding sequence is TGTGCCAGCAGCTTAATAGCAGGTTCTTACAATGAGCAGTTCTTC.

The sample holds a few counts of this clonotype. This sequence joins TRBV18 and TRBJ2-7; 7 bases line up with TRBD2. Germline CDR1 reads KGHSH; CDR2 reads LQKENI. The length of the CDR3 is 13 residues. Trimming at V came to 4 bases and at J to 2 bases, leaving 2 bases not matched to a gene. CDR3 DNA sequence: TGTGCCAGCTCACAAGCGGGAACCTACGAGCAGTACTTC. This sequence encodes CASSQAGTYEQYF. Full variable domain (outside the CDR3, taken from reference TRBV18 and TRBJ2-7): NAGVMQNPRHLVRRRGQEARLRCSPMKGHSHVYWYRQLPEEGLKFMVYLQKENIIDESGMPKERFSAEFPKEGPSILRIQQVVRGDSAAYFCASSQAGTYEQYFGPGTRLTVT.

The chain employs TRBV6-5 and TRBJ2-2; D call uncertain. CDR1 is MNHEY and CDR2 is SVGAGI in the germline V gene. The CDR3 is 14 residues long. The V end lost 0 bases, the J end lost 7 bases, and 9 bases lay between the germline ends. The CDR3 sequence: CASSYSDPGGELFF. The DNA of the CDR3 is TGTGCCAGCAGTTACTCGGACCCCGGCGGGGAGCTGTTTTTT.

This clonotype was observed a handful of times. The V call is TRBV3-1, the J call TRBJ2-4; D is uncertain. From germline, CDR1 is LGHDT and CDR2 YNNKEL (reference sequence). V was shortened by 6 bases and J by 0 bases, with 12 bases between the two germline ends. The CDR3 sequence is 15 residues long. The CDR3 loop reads CASSPQAIAKNIQYF. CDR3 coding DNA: TGTGCCAGCAGTCCACAAGCGATAGCCAAAAACATTCAGTACTTC.

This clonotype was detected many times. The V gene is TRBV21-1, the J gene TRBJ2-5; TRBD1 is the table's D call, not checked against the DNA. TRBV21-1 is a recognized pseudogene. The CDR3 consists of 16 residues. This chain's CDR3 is CASSKWDGMTQETQYF. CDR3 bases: TGTGCCAGCAGCAAGTGGGACGGAATGACCCAAGAGACCCAGTACTTC.

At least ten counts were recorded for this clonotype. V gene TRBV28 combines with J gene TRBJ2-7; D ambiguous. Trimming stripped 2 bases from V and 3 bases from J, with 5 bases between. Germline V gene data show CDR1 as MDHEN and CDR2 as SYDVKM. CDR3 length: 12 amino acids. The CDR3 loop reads CASSLTDYEQYF. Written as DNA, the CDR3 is TGTGCCAGCAGTTTAACAGACTACGAGCAGTACTTC.

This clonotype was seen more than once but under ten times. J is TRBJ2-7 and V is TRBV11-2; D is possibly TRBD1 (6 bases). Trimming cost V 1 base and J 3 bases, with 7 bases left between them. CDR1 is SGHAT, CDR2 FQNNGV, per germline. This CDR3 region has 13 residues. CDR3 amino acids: CASSLVDSYEQYF. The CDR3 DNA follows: TGTGCCAGCAGCTTAGTGGACAGCTACGAGCAGTACTTC.

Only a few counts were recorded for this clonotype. The DNA of the CDR3 is TGTGCCAGCAGTTACTCGGTTGTGGGAGACACTGAAGCTTTCTTT. This sequence encodes CASSYSVVGDTEAFF. The genes are TRBV6-5 and TRBJ1-1, with no clear D. The V and J ends lost 0 bases and 3 bases respectively, with 11 bases between them. Germline V gene sequence: CDR1 MNHEY, CDR2 SVGAGI. CDR3 size: 15 residues.

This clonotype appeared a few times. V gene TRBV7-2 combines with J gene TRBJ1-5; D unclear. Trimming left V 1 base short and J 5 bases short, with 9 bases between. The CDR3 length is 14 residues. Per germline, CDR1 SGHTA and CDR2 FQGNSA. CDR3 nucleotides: TGTGCCAGCAGCTTAGGCGGCAGCTATCAGCCCCAGCATTTT. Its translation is CASSLGGSYQPQHF.

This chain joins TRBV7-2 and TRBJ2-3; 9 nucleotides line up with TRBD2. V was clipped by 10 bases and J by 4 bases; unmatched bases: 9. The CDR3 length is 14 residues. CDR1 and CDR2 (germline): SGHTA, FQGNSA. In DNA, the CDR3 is TGTGCCACTAGCGGGACGTTCGCGGCAGATACGCAGTATTTT. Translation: CATSGTFAADTQYF. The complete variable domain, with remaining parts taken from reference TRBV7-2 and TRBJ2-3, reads GAGVSQSPSNKVTEKGKDVELRCDPISGHTALYWYRQSLGQGLEFLIYFQGNSAPDKSGLPSDRFSAERTGGSVSTLTIQRTQQEDSAVYLCATSGTFAADTQYFGPGTRLTVL.

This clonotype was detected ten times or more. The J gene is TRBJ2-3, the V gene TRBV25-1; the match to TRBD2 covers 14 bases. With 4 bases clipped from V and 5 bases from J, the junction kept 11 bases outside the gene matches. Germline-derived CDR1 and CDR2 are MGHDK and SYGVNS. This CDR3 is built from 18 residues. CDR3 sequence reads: CASSAGTSGSLGQDTQYF. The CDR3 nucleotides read TGTGCCAGCAGTGCGGGGACTAGCGGGAGCCTGGGGCAAGATACGCAGTATTTT.